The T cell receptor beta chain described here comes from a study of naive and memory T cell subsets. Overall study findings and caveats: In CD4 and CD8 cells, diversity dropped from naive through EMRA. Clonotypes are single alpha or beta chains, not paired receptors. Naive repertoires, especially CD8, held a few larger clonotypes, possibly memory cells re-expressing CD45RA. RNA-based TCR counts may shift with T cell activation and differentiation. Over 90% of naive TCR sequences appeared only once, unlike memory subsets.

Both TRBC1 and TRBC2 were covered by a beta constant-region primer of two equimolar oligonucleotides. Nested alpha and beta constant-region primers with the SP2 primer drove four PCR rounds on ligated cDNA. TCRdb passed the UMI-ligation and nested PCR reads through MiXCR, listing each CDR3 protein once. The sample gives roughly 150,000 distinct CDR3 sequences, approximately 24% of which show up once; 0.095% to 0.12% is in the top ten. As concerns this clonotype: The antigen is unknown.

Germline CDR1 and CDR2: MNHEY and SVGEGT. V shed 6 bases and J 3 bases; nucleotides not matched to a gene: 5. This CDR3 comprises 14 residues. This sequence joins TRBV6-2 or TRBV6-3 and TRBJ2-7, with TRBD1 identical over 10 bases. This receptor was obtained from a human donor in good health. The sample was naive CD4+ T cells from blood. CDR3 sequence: CASRETGGGYEQYF. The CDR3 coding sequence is TGTGCCAGCAGAGAGACAGGGGGCGGCTACGAGCAGTACTTC.